Following are 16 T cell receptor beta chains from one sample sequenced in a study of T cell responses to AZD1222 COVID-19 vaccine. Profiling relied on immunoSEQ multiplex PCR, and the TCRdb table lists in-frame clones only, not all of them. Of around 150,000 clones in the sample, more than 75% were seen once. The sample here was peripheral blood, taken on day 0 of AZD1222 vaccination. These receptors all come from an adult in good health.

This chain joins TRBV18 and TRBJ2-7, with D perhaps TRBD1 (6 bases). Trimming removed 4 bases from V and 10 bases from J, with 17 bases in between. Looked up from germline, CDR1 is KGHSH and CDR2 is LQKENI. The CDR3 totals 13 residues. CDR3 sequence (DNA): TGTGCCAGCTCACGAGTCGGCCAGGGGCAACAGTACTTC. Its protein is CASSRVGQGQQYF.

This chain links TRBV7-2 with TRBJ2-5, with D tentatively TRBD1 (5 bases). The CDR3 is made up of 14 amino acids. Germline V gene lookup returns CDR1 SGHTA and CDR2 FQGNSA. Trimming pared 6 bases from V and 5 bases from J, leaving 16 bases between. CDR3 loop: CASSRQRTTETQYF. CDR3 coding DNA: TGTGCCAGCAGTCGACAGCGAACCACGGAGACCCAGTACTTC. The full variable domain, its missing parts supplied by reference TRBV7-2 and TRBJ2-5, is GAGVSQSPSNKVTEKGKDVELRCDPISGHTALYWYRQSLGQGLEFLIYFQGNSAPDKSGLPSDRFSAERTGGSVSTLTIQRTQQEDSAVYLCASSRQRTTETQYFGPGTRLLVL.

The J gene is TRBJ2-7, the V gene TRBV18, with D perhaps TRBD1 or TRBD2 (5 bases each). Per germline, CDR1 KGHSH and CDR2 LQKENI. V dropped 2 bases and J dropped 0 bases, with 5 bases sitting between them. The CDR3 covers 13 residues. The CDR3 loop is CASSPGTSYEQYF. In DNA form, the CDR3 reads TGTGCCAGCTCACCAGGGACCTCCTACGAGCAGTACTTC.

The chain uses TRBV28 and TRBJ1-6, with 8 bases matching TRBD1. This CDR3 has 16 amino acids. Trimming at V came to 3 bases and at J to 0 bases, leaving 1 base not matched to a gene. In germline, CDR1 is MDHEN, CDR2 SYDVKM. The DNA for the CDR3 is TGTGCCAGCAGTTTCAGGGGGCACTCCTATAATTCACCCCTCCACTTT. It specifies CASSFRGHSYNSPLHF.

V is TRBV6-5 and J is TRBJ2-2; D might be TRBD2 (7 bases). Germline CDR1 MNHEY, CDR2 SVGAGI. The V end was cut by 11 bases, the J end by 4 bases, with 14 bases between. CDR3 length: 13 amino acids. The CDR3 spells CAASRGGTGELFF. CDR3 nucleotides: TGTGCCGCCTCTAGGGGGGGCACCGGGGAGCTGTTTTTT.

The table lists this clone with a count of one. The gene calls are TRBV9 and TRBJ2-7; TRBD2 might be the D (5 bases). With 0 bases removed from V and 2 bases from J, the gap between germline ends came to 12 bases. CDR3 length: 15 amino acids. Germline V CDR1 and CDR2: SGDLS, YYNGEE. CDR3 amino acids: CASSVDETNPYEQYF. The DNA for the CDR3 is TGTGCCAGCAGCGTAGACGAGACTAACCCCTACGAGCAGTACTTC. Drawing the rest from reference TRBV9 and TRBJ2-7, the complete variable domain is DSGVTQTPKHLITATGQRVTLRCSPRSGDLSVYWYQQSLDQGLQFLIQYYNGEERAKGNILERFSAQQFPDLHSELNLSSLELGDSALYFCASSVDETNPYEQYFGPGTRLTVT.

V and J are TRBV6-1 and TRBJ2-1; D perhaps matches TRBD2 (6 bases). The germline CDR1 and CDR2 sequences are MNHNS and SASEGT. The CDR3 sequence is 16 residues long. Trimming removed 4 bases at V and 9 bases at J, with 22 bases between. The CDR3 coding sequence is TGTGCCAGCAGTGGATGGGACTTCGGATCGGATGGTGAGCAGTTCTTC. Its protein is CASSGWDFGSDGEQFF.

V gene TRBV4-1 combines with J gene TRBJ1-1; 10 bases match TRBD1. Germline V gene data show CDR1 as MGHRA and CDR2 as YSYEKL. V lost 5 bases and J lost 0; bases outside the gene matches: 6. CDR3 size: 16 residues. This chain's CDR3 is CASSSGTGVMNTEAFF. The CDR3 region has the DNA TGCGCCAGCAGCTCCGGGACAGGGGTCATGAACACTGAAGCTTTCTTT.

This clone has only a few counts. The chain uses TRBV7-2 and TRBJ2-1; 10 bases match TRBD1. The germline gives CDR1 SGHTA, CDR2 FQGNSA. The CDR3 is 15 residues long. J lost 8 bases, V lost 5 bases, and 9 bases had no gene match. The chain's CDR3 is CASSAGTGAQDEQFF. The DNA for the CDR3 is TGTGCCAGCAGCGCCGGGACAGGGGCCCAAGATGAGCAGTTCTTC.

This rearrangement joins TRBV5-1 to TRBJ2-5; TRBD2 is a possible D gene (5 bases). The CDR3 loop spans 16 amino acids. Germline values: CDR1 SGHRS, CDR2 YFSETQ. V was cut by 6 bases and J by 5 bases, with 23 bases left in between. CDR3 DNA sequence: TGCGCCAGCAAACATGGTACTAGTACGGCTAGGGAGACCCAGTACTTC. This codes for CASKHGTSTARETQYF.

In this sample, this clone turned up once. This rearrangement joins TRBV24-1 to TRBJ2-3, with no clear D. The V and J ends lost 1 base and 2 bases respectively, with 6 bases between them. CDR3 size: 14 residues. CDR1 and CDR2 from the germline V gene are KGHDR and SFDVKD. The CDR3 here is CATSDLGATDTQYF. DNA of the CDR3: TGTGCCACCAGTGATTTAGGAGCCACAGATACGCAGTATTTT.

The rearrangement links TRBV16 to TRBJ2-2, with TRBD1 as a possible D gene (6 bases). This CDR3 contains 16 residues. Trimming left V 0 bases short and J 2 bases short, with 10 bases between. From germline, CDR1 is KGHSY and CDR2 FQNENV. The CDR3 sequence is CASSQSGQLNTGELFF. The CDR3 nucleotides are TGTGCCAGCAGCCAATCAGGACAGCTTAACACCGGGGAGCTGTTTTTT.

The chain has TRBV9 and TRBJ2-2, with D unresolved. The CDR3 spans 15 residues. V dropped 0 bases and J dropped 1 base, with 7 bases sitting between them. From germline, CDR1 is SGDLS and CDR2 YYNGEE. The CDR3 loop is CASSVGSLNTGELFF. CDR3 bases: TGTGCCAGCAGCGTAGGCTCACTGAACACCGGGGAGCTGTTTTTT. Full variable domain (remainder filled in from reference TRBV9 and TRBJ2-2): DSGVTQTPKHLITATGQRVTLRCSPRSGDLSVYWYQQSLDQGLQFLIQYYNGEERAKGNILERFSAQQFPDLHSELNLSSLELGDSALYFCASSVGSLNTGELFFGEGSRLTVL.

The chain uses TRBV28 and TRBJ2-7, with 10 bases matching TRBD2. The germline gives CDR1 MDHEN, CDR2 SYDVKM. The V segment lost 8 bases and the J segment 2 bases; nucleotides outside the gene matches: 15. This CDR3 is 17 amino acids long. The CDR3 is CASPPTVASGSPYEQYF. The CDR3 DNA follows: TGTGCCAGCCCCCCAACCGTCGCTAGCGGGAGCCCCTACGAGCAGTACTTC.

V and J are TRBV29-1 and TRBJ2-7; D remains ambiguous. Trimming cost V 2 bases and J 3 bases, with 8 bases left between them. The CDR3 consists of 12 residues. Per the germline V gene, CDR1 is SQVTM and CDR2 is ANQGSEA. CDR3 coding DNA: TGCAGCGTTGAAATGACCGACTACGAGCAGTACTTC. Its protein is CSVEMTDYEQYF.

This clone has more than one count but fewer than ten. Other nucleotide sequences from this sample produce the same CDR3. The chain carries TRBV2 and TRBJ1-1, with 9 bases identical to TRBD1. This CDR3 spans 14 amino acids. The germline V gene encodes CDR1 SNHLY and CDR2 FYNNEI. The V segment lost 5 bases and the J segment 2 bases; nucleotides outside the gene matches: 3. CDR3 loop: CASSKGQGNTEAFF. In DNA, the CDR3 is TGTGCCAGCAGTAAGGGACAGGGTAACACTGAAGCTTTCTTT.